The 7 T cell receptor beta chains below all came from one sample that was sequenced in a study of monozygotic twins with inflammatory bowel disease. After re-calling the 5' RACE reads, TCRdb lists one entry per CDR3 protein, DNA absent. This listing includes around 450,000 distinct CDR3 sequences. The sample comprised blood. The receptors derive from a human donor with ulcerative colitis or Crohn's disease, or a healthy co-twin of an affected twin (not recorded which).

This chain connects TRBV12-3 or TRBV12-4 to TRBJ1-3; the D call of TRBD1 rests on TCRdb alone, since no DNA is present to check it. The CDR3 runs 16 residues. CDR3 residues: CASSSREGVGINTIYF.

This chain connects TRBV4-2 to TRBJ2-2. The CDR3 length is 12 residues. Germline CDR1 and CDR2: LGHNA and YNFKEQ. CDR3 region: CASSQDTGELFF.

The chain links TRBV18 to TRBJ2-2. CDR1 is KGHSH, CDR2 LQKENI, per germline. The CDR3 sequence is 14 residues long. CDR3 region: CASSPVRNTGELFF.

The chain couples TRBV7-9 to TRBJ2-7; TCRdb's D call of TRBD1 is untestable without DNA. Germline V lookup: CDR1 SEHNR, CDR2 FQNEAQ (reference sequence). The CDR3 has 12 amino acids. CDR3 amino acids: CASSVGQYEQYF.

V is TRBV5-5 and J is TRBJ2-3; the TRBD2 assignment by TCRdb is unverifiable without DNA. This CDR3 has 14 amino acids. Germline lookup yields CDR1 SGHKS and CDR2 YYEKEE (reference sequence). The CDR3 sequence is CASSLGRATDTQYF.

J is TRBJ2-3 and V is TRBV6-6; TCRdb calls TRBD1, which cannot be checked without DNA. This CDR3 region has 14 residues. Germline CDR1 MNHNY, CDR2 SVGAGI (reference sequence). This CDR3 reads CASSRGVGTDTQYF.

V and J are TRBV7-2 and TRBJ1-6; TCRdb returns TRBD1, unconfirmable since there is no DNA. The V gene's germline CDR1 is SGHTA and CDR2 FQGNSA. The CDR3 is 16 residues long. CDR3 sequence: CASSLAGGHVNSPLHF.